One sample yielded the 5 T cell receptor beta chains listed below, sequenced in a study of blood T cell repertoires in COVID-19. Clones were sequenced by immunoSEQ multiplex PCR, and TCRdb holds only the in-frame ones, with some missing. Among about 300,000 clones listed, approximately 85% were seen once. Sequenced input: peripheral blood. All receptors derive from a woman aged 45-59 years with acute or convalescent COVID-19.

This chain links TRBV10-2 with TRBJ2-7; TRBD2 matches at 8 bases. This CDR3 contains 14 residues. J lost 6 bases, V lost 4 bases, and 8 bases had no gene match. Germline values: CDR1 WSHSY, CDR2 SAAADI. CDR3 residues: CASSGGLATLEQYF. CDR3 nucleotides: TGCGCCAGCAGTGGAGGACTAGCAACTCTCGAGCAGTACTTC.

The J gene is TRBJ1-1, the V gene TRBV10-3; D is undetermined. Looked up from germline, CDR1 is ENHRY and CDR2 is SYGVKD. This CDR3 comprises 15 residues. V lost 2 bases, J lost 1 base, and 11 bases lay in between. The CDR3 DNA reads TGTGCCATCAGTGAGCGCGGAAGAGGGAACACTGAAGCTTTCTTT. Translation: CAISERGRGNTEAFF.

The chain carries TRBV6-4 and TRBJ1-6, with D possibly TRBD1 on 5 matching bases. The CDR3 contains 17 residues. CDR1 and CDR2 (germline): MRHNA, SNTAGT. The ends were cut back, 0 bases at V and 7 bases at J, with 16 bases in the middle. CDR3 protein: CASSDSWGWGGNSPLHF. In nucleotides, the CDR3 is TGTGCCAGCAGTGACTCATGGGGTTGGGGGGGAAATTCACCCCTCCACTTT.

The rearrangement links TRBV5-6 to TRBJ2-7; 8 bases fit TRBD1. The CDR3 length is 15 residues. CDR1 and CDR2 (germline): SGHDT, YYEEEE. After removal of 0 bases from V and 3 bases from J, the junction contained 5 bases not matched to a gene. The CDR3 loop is CASSLGTGFYYEQYF. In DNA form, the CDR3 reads TGTGCCAGCAGCTTGGGGACAGGGTTTTACTACGAGCAGTACTTC.

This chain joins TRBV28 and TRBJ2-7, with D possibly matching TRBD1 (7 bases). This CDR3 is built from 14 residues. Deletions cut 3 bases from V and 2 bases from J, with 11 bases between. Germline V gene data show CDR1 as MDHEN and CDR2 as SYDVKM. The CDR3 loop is CASSFPRGAYEQYF. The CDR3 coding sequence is TGTGCCAGCAGTTTCCCCAGGGGGGCCTACGAGCAGTACTTC.